This TCR beta chain is drawn from a study of CD8 T cells in Susac syndrome. Study outcomes and limitations: Regarding the TCR sequencing and HLA analysis, the study admitted that a relatively small number of individuals were involved.

Each multiple sclerosis control was a treatment-naive patient with relapsing-remitting disease that was either stable or active. Bulk CD8+ and CD4+ cells came from magnetic negative isolation; CD8+ TEMRA by FACS. Germline V lookup: CDR1 SGHTA, CDR2 FQGNSA. The CDR3 has 14 residues. J was trimmed by 5 bases and V by 3 bases; bases with no gene match: 3. An amount of RNA that ranged from about 0.45 to 1 ug was reverse transcribed with random hexamers. By means of immunoSEQ multiplex PCR, TCR beta CDR3 spanning 54 Vbeta and 13 Jbeta underwent amplification. MiXCR, run by TCRdb on the immunoSEQ multiplex PCR reads, gives a single entry per CDR3 protein. The table has 300,000 or so distinct CDR3 sequences, under 95% seen once; the top ten hold approximately 0.065%. Concerning this clonotype: Antigen specificity is unknown.

The genes are TRBV7-2 and TRBJ2-3; 9 bases agree with TRBD2. The sample taken for sequencing was CD4+ T cells from PBMCs. The receptor comes from a human donor with multiple sclerosis. CDR3 in DNA: TGTGCCAGCAGCTTCGGAGCGGGGGGAGATACGCAGTATTTT. Its translation is CASSFGAGGDTQYF. Using reference TRBV7-2 and TRBJ2-3 for the parts outside the CDR3, the full variable domain is GAGVSQSPSNKVTEKGKDVELRCDPISGHTALYWYRQSLGQGLEFLIYFQGNSAPDKSGLPSDRFSAERTGGSVSTLTIQRTQQEDSAVYLCASSFGAGGDTQYFGPGTRLTVL.